The rows below give T cell receptor beta chains drawn from one sample of a study of blood T cells in healthy people across ages. One entry per CDR3 protein results from TCRdb running MiXCR on the 5' RACE reads. The table includes about 970,000 distinct CDR3 sequences, 51% detected once. The sample consisted of blood. Receptors originate from an older woman in good health. The CDR3 runs from the conserved cysteine through the conserved F or W. Each record gives: clone size, V gene, D gene, J gene, CDR3 length, CDR3 DNA, CDR3 protein. A D gene is named only where the DNA matches it firmly. Clone size appears in some rows only: once, few, many, or a class for an expanded clone.

clone size: NA; V gene: TRBV7-2; D gene: NA; J gene: TRBJ2-4; CDR3 length: 13; CDR3 DNA: TGTGCCAGCAGCTTAGAATGGCGAGGCATTCAGTACTTC; CDR3 protein: CASSLEWRGIQYF
clone size: few; V gene: TRBV2; D gene: NA; J gene: TRBJ2-3; CDR3 length: 12; CDR3 DNA: TGTGCCAGCAGTGAAGATGGAGATACGCAGTATTTT; CDR3 protein: CASSEDGDTQYF
clone size: NA; V gene: TRBV25-1; D gene: NA; J gene: TRBJ2-5; CDR3 length: 15; CDR3 DNA: TGTGCCAGCAGTGGGGGGCGGACAATCCAAGAGACCCAGTACTTC; CDR3 protein: CASSGGRTIQETQYF
clone size: NA; V gene: TRBV10-3; D gene: TRBD2; J gene: TRBJ2-3; CDR3 length: 16; CDR3 DNA: TGTGCCATCAGGGGCTTAGCGGGAGGAAGCACAGATACGCAGTATTTT; CDR3 protein: CAIRGLAGGSTDTQYF
clone size: few; V gene: TRBV12-3/TRBV12-4; D gene: NA; J gene: TRBJ1-6; CDR3 length: 14; CDR3 DNA: TGTGCCAGCAGTTCTTTGGGTTCAGGTTCACCCCTCCACTTT; CDR3 protein: CASSSLGSGSPLHF
clone size: NA; V gene: TRBV12-3/TRBV12-4; D gene: TRBD1; J gene: TRBJ2-7; CDR3 length: 16; CDR3 DNA: TGTGCCAGCAGTTTCTGGGCAGGGGGCGCATCATTCGAGCAGTACTTC; CDR3 protein: CASSFWAGGASFEQYF
clone size: NA; V gene: TRBV6-5; D gene: NA; J gene: TRBJ2-3; CDR3 length: 13; CDR3 DNA: TGTGCCAGCAGTGACTCGTCGGTTGATACGCAGTATTTT; CDR3 protein: CASSDSSVDTQYF
clone size: few; V gene: TRBV7-8; D gene: NA; J gene: TRBJ1-1; CDR3 length: 14; CDR3 DNA: TGTGCCAGCAGCGGAGGGGGGCTTGGCACTGAAGCTTTCTTT; CDR3 protein: CASSGGGLGTEAFF
clone size: few; V gene: TRBV7-2; D gene: NA; J gene: TRBJ2-3; CDR3 length: 15; CDR3 DNA: TGTGCCAGCAGCCCACGGTCGGGGGGCCTAGATACGCAGTATTTT; CDR3 protein: CASSPRSGGLDTQYF
clone size: NA; V gene: TRBV7-9; D gene: TRBD2; J gene: TRBJ2-1; CDR3 length: 15; CDR3 DNA: TGTGCCAGCGTTAGAGCACTAGCGGGAGTTCCTGAGCAGTTCTTC; CDR3 protein: CASVRALAGVPEQFF
clone size: NA; V gene: TRBV7-9; D gene: NA; J gene: TRBJ2-3; CDR3 length: 15; CDR3 DNA: TGTGCCAGCAACCGAGCGAGAGGGACACCAGATACGCAGTATTTT; CDR3 protein: CASNRARGTPDTQYF
clone size: NA; V gene: TRBV4-2; D gene: NA; J gene: TRBJ2-7; CDR3 length: 15; CDR3 DNA: TGTGCCAGCAGCCCAATGTTGGGGGAGCTATACGAGCAGTACTTC; CDR3 protein: CASSPMLGELYEQYF
clone size: NA; V gene: TRBV3-1; D gene: TRBD1; J gene: TRBJ1-2; CDR3 length: 17; CDR3 DNA: TGTGCCAGCAGCCAACCCCGGGTGGGGACAGGAAACTATGGCTACACCTTC; CDR3 protein: CASSQPRVGTGNYGYTF
clone size: few; V gene: TRBV29-1; D gene: NA; J gene: TRBJ2-3; CDR3 length: 12; CDR3 DNA: TGCAGCGCAACACCCTCCACAGATACGCAGTATTTT; CDR3 protein: CSATPSTDTQYF
clone size: NA; V gene: TRBV27; D gene: TRBD1; J gene: TRBJ1-2; CDR3 length: 12; CDR3 DNA: TGTGCCAGCTTTGGACAGGTTGGCGGCTACACCTTC; CDR3 protein: CASFGQVGGYTF
clone size: NA; V gene: TRBV6-5; D gene: NA; J gene: TRBJ2-5; CDR3 length: 17; CDR3 DNA: TGTGCCAGCAGTTACAGGCAAGACGGACGCTCAAGGGGGACCCAGTACTTC; CDR3 protein: CASSYRQDGRSRGTQYF
clone size: many; V gene: TRBV29-1; D gene: NA; J gene: TRBJ2-5; CDR3 length: 13; CDR3 DNA: TGCAGCGTTGCTGACAGCATCTTGGAGACCCAGTACTTC; CDR3 protein: CSVADSILETQYF
clone size: once; V gene: TRBV7-9; D gene: TRBD1; J gene: TRBJ2-2; CDR3 length: 15; CDR3 DNA: TGTGCCAGCAGCTCCGGGACAGGGGTCGGCGGGGAGCTGTTTTTT; CDR3 protein: CASSSGTGVGGELFF
clone size: NA; V gene: TRBV15; D gene: NA; J gene: TRBJ1-6; CDR3 length: 15; CDR3 DNA: TGTGCCACCAGCAGAGATCTAGGTGAAGATTCACCCCTCCACTTT; CDR3 protein: CATSRDLGEDSPLHF
clone size: NA; V gene: TRBV11-2; D gene: NA; J gene: TRBJ2-5; CDR3 length: 14; CDR3 DNA: TGTGCCAGCAGCTTCAATCTACGGGGAGAGACCCAGTACTTC; CDR3 protein: CASSFNLRGETQYF
clone size: NA; V gene: TRBV15; D gene: NA; J gene: TRBJ1-2; CDR3 length: 16; CDR3 DNA: TGTGCCACCAGCAGAAACGGGTGGCGGGAACTCTATGGCTACACCTTC; CDR3 protein: CATSRNGWRELYGYTF
clone size: many; V gene: TRBV29-1; D gene: NA; J gene: TRBJ2-3; CDR3 length: 12; CDR3 DNA: TGCAGCGTTGTTTTAGCCACAGATACGCAGTATTTT; CDR3 protein: CSVVLATDTQYF
clone size: NA; V gene: TRBV4-1; D gene: NA; J gene: TRBJ2-1; CDR3 length: 20; CDR3 DNA: TGCGCCAGCAGCCACCGATACGGGAGAAGCGGTTTAAGCTCCTACAATGAGCAGTTCTTC; CDR3 protein: CASSHRYGRSGLSSYNEQFF
clone size: NA; V gene: TRBV20-1; D gene: TRBD2; J gene: TRBJ2-5; CDR3 length: 22; CDR3 DNA: TGCAGTGCTCCACCCCGGCACAGATTACTAGCGGGAGTACCCACTGCGTTCGGGGAGCAGTACTTC; CDR3 protein: CSAPPRHRLLAGVPTAFGEQYF
clone size: many; V gene: TRBV20-1; D gene: TRBD2; J gene: TRBJ2-1; CDR3 length: 16; CDR3 DNA: TGCAGTGCTAGAGATCTCAGCGGGGGGGCCTACAATGAGCAGTTCTTC; CDR3 protein: CSARDLSGGAYNEQFF
clone size: few; V gene: TRBV3-1; D gene: NA; J gene: TRBJ1-1; CDR3 length: 12; CDR3 DNA: TGTGCCAGCATGGGCATGAACACTGAAGCTTTCTTT; CDR3 protein: CASMGMNTEAFF
clone size: once; V gene: TRBV7-2; D gene: NA; J gene: TRBJ2-5; CDR3 length: 14; CDR3 DNA: TGTGCCAGCAGCTTAGTTGTAGTCCCAGAGACCCAGTACTTC; CDR3 protein: CASSLVVVPETQYF
clone size: NA; V gene: TRBV2; D gene: TRBD2; J gene: TRBJ2-3; CDR3 length: 13; CDR3 DNA: TGTGCCAGCGGGGCGGGAGGCACAGATACGCAGTATTTT; CDR3 protein: CASGAGGTDTQYF
clone size: NA; V gene: TRBV3-1; D gene: NA; J gene: TRBJ2-7; CDR3 length: 15; CDR3 DNA: TGTGCCAGCAGCCAAGGTCCGGAATCGAACTACGAGCAGTACTTC; CDR3 protein: CASSQGPESNYEQYF
clone size: NA; V gene: TRBV30; D gene: TRBD2; J gene: TRBJ2-7; CDR3 length: 15; CDR3 DNA: TGTGCCTGGAGTGTTTCTAGCGGGACCTCCTACGAGCAGTACTTC; CDR3 protein: CAWSVSSGTSYEQYF
clone size: NA; V gene: TRBV6-1; D gene: NA; J gene: TRBJ2-2; CDR3 length: 19; CDR3 DNA: TGTGCCAGCAGGACCTGGGCCCCAAAGGACGGGAGAACCACCGGGGAGCTGTTTTTT; CDR3 protein: CASRTWAPKDGRTTGELFF
clone size: NA; V gene: TRBV2; D gene: NA; J gene: TRBJ2-4; CDR3 length: 14; CDR3 DNA: TGTGCCAGCAGTGAAGCCATCTCCGTCAATGAGCAGTACTTC; CDR3 protein: CASSEAISVNEQYF
clone size: NA; V gene: TRBV7-6; D gene: NA; J gene: TRBJ1-4; CDR3 length: 17; CDR3 DNA: TGTGCCAGCAGCCCCCCCCCTCGGGCGGGCGAATTTAAAAAACTGTTTTTT; CDR3 protein: CASSPPPRAGEFKKLFF
clone size: NA; V gene: TRBV7-7; D gene: NA; J gene: TRBJ2-3; CDR3 length: 13; CDR3 DNA: TGTGCCAGCAGCTTCTCCCAGGATTCTACGCAGTATTTT; CDR3 protein: CASSFSQDSTQYF
clone size: NA; V gene: TRBV20-1; D gene: NA; J gene: TRBJ2-3; CDR3 length: 14; CDR3 DNA: TGCAGTGCTAGAGCGGGGCCGGTCACAGATACGCAGTATTTT; CDR3 protein: CSARAGPVTDTQYF